One and the same sample provided the 9 T cell receptor beta chains below, sequenced in a study of control samples from healthy donors and cancer patients. TCRdb's copy holds only in-frame clones and misses some; the assay was immunoSEQ multiplex PCR. The table has approximately 150,000 clones, 92% seen once; the top ten hold 0.68%. The sequenced sample consisted of blood. These receptors all come from a woman aged 30 to 39 in good health.

This chain links TRBV25-1 with TRBJ1-5; 8 bases map to TRBD1. Germline CDR1 is MGHDK and CDR2 is SYGVNS. The CDR3 extends over 14 amino acids. J gave up 7 bases and V 9 bases, and 11 bases lay outside the gene matches. CDR3 amino acids: CASSQGAVGQPQHF. DNA for the CDR3: TGTGCCAGTTCCCAGGGGGCCGTGGGCCAGCCCCAGCATTTT.

The rearrangement uses TRBV6-2 or TRBV6-3 and TRBJ1-2; the D gene is possibly TRBD1 (5 bases). Germline V gene sequence: CDR1 MNHEY, CDR2 SVGEGT. The CDR3 runs to 18 residues. The V end was cut by 0 bases, the J end by 3 bases, with 20 bases between. The CDR3 spells CASSYSPWDVGRDYGYTF. CDR3 DNA: TGTGCCAGCAGTTACTCCCCATGGGACGTCGGGAGAGACTATGGCTACACCTTC.

The chain recombines TRBV28 with TRBJ1-1; TRBD1 matches 7 bases. V lost 6 bases and J lost 7; bases outside the gene matches: 8. This CDR3 region has 13 residues. The V gene's germline CDR1 is MDHEN and CDR2 SYDVKM. DNA for the CDR3: TGTGCCAGCAGAGGAGGGACAGCCCGTGAAGCTTTCTTT. Translated, it gives CASRGGTAREAFF.

J is TRBJ2-5 and V is TRBV6-5, with D possibly TRBD2 on 6 matching bases. CDR1 and CDR2 from the germline V gene are MNHEY and SVGAGI. This CDR3 contains 14 residues. V lost 7 bases, J lost 4 bases, and 16 bases lay in between. DNA for the CDR3: TGTGCCAGCAAGGTGGGAGGCCCCAGAGAGACCCAGTACTTC. Protein sequence: CASKVGGPRETQYF.

This clone was seen only once. The chain uses TRBV25-1 and TRBJ2-1; TRBD2 matches at 10 bases. Germline V gene sequence: CDR1 MGHDK, CDR2 SYGVNS. This CDR3 region has 14 residues. The J segment lost 4 bases and the V segment lost 6 bases, leaving 3 bases of the junction unmatched. The CDR3 loop is CASRRTSGYNEQFF. In DNA form, the CDR3 reads TGTGCCAGCAGACGGACTAGCGGATACAATGAGCAGTTCTTC. Drawing the rest from reference TRBV25-1 and TRBJ2-1, the complete variable domain is EADIYQTPRYLVIGTGKKITLECSQTMGHDKMYWYQQDPGMELHLIHYSYGVNSTEKGDLSSESTVSRIRTEHFPLTLESARPSHTSQYLCASRRTSGYNEQFFGPGTRLTVL.

The CDR3 sequence is CASTPGDRGNTEAFF. The CDR3 DNA reads TGTGCCAGCACCCCAGGGGACAGGGGGAACACTGAAGCTTTCTTT. The V gene is TRBV28, the J gene TRBJ1-1; 10 bases line up with TRBD1. Trimming took 7 bases from V and 1 from J; bases not matched to a gene: 6. CDR1 is MDHEN and CDR2 is SYDVKM in the germline V gene. The CDR3 runs to 15 residues.

J is TRBJ2-2 and V is TRBV11-3, with TRBD2 matching over 9 bases. Looked up from germline, CDR1 is SGHNT and CDR2 is YENEEA. V trimming: 5 bases; J trimming: 5 bases; junction bases outside the gene matches: 6. The CDR3 has 15 residues. CDR3 in amino acids: CASSLSGSTTGELFF. The CDR3 DNA sequence: TGTGCCAGCAGCCTTAGCGGGAGTACAACCGGGGAGCTGTTTTTT.

J is TRBJ2-3 and V is TRBV7-9; 7 bases are shared with TRBD2. Losses at the gene ends were 2 bases for V and 2 bases for J; bases not matched to a gene: 1. The CDR3 runs 14 residues. Germline CDR1 reads SEHNR; CDR2 reads FQNEAQ (reference sequence). For the CDR3, the DNA is TGTGCCAGCAGCTTAAGGGACTACACAGATACGCAGTATTTT. Protein product: CASSLRDYTDTQYF. Variable domain in full (rest from reference TRBV7-9 and TRBJ2-3): DTGVSQNPRHKITKRGQNVTFRCDPISEHNRLYWYRQTLGQGPEFLTYFQNEAQLEKSRLLSDRFSAERPKGSFSTLEIQRTEQGDSAMYLCASSLRDYTDTQYFGPGTRLTVL.

This chain uses TRBV4-2 with TRBJ1-5, with 9 nucleotides matching TRBD1. V was pared by 0 bases and J by 7 bases, with 4 bases of the junction left unmatched. Germline V gene data show CDR1 as LGHNA and CDR2 as YNFKEQ. There are 15 residues in the CDR3. The CDR3 loop is CASSQERTGDQPQHF. CDR3 DNA sequence: TGTGCCAGCAGCCAAGAGAGGACAGGGGACCAGCCCCAGCATTTT.